This T cell receptor (beta chain) originates from a study of CD8+ T cells in alopecia areata. Study results and caveats: Many expanded lesional clones stayed in scalp and blood while on tofacitinib. Affected scalp, especially in alopecia totalis/universalis, had a higher clonality than normal scalp did. Resident alphabeta T cells of normal skin are also sequenced in scalp samples.

Indicated treatment: oral pan-JAK inhibitor, 5-10 mg twice daily. Reverse transcribed after extraction, RNA yielded cDNA as the sequencing template. Method: immunoSEQ multiplex PCR; TCRdb's copy keeps in-frame clones and lacks some. The data hold about 140,000 clones, with around 83% observed a single time. The sample holds one count of this clone. Its antigen remains unknown. The length of the CDR3 is 15 residues. V lost 8 bases and J lost 2, with 16 bases in between. Germline V gene sequence: CDR1 SNHLY, CDR2 FYNNEI. This chain connects TRBV2 to TRBJ2-1; D might be TRBD2 (6 bases). The receptor was derived from a human donor with alopecia areata. The sequenced sample was CD8+ T cells sorted from blood, obtained at week 4, from a patient treated with tofacitinib. CDR3 sequence reads: CASVGVADTYNEQFF. Written as DNA, the CDR3 is TGTGCCAGCGTCGGGGTAGCGGATACCTACAATGAGCAGTTCTTC. The full variable domain, with the rest looked up from reference TRBV2 and TRBJ2-1, is EPEVTQTPSHQVTQMGQEVILRCVPISNHLYFYWYRQILGQKVEFLVSFYNNEISEKSEIFDDQFSVERPDGSNFTLKIRSTKLEDSAMYFCASVGVADTYNEQFFGPGTRLTVL.